The clone carrying this TCR beta chain was found a few times. Source study methods: From reference gene primer amplification, estimates of nucleated cell counts were derived. The assay was immunoSEQ multiplex PCR, and TCRdb's table has in-frame clones only and misses some. That table is the source of V, J and clone size, and D and trimming were worked out from the DNA. The sample holds some 130,000 clones; 90% are singletons and the top ten take roughly 4.5%. These data are taken from a study of blood T cell repertoires in COVID-19. Background on the study: The study drew acute and convalescent COVID-19 samples from the United States, Italy and Spain. T cells, B-cell-depleted T cells, or PBMCs provided the cDNA or gDNA that served as material.

During active infection, Seattle patients enrolled and were then monitored through disease. Sequencing used peripheral blood. This sequence was found in a man in his sixties with COVID-19, enrolled during active disease.

The chain's CDR3 is CASRSPGHAKYF. DNA for the CDR3: TGTGCCAGCAGAAGCCCGGGACATGCGAAGTACTTC. This sequence joins TRBV6-5 and TRBJ2-7, with D maybe TRBD1 (6 bases). CDR1 and CDR2 from the germline V gene are MNHEY and SVGAGI. The V and J ends lost 6 bases and 11 bases respectively, with 17 bases between them. CDR3 length equals 12 residues.